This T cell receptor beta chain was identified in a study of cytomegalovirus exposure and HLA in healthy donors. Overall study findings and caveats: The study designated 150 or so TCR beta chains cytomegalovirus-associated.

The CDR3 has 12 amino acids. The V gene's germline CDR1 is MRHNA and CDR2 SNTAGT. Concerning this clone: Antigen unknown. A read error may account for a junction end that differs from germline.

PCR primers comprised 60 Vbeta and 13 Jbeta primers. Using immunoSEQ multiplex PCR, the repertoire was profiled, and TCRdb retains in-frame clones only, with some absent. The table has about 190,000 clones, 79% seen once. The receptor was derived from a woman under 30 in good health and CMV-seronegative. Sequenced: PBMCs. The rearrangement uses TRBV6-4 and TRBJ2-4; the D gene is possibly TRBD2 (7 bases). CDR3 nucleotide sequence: TGTGCCAGCAGTGACAAGGGGGAGGGGCAGAACTTC. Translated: CASSDKGEGQNF.